The 21 T cell receptor beta chains reported below all come from one sample, sequenced in a study of shared clonotypes between healthy human individuals. Only in-frame clones appear in the TCRdb table, and some are missing; sequencing was by immunoSEQ multiplex PCR. Of more than 2 million clones listed, around 95% are singletons. CD45RO-negative, CCR7-selected cells formed the naive CD8 fraction, which excluded terminally differentiated effector memory CD45RA+ cells. The sequenced sample was naive CD8+ T cells from PBMCs. Receptors were obtained from a young man in good health. Some clones in this sample may be carry-over from other donors' samples.

This chain connects TRBV28 to TRBJ2-7; 7 bases agree with TRBD1. In germline, CDR1 is MDHEN, CDR2 SYDVKM. The CDR3 is made up of 14 amino acids. Trimming took 6 bases from V and 0 from J; bases not matched to a gene: 5. For the CDR3, the DNA is TGTGCCAGCAGAGAGACAGGGTTCTCCTACGAGCAGTACTTC. This sequence encodes CASRETGFSYEQYF.

This chain links TRBV21-1 with TRBJ2-7. TRBV21-1 is flagged as a pseudogene. There are 13 residues in the CDR3. The CDR3 protein is CASSKAGRYEQYF. As DNA, the CDR3 is TGTGCCAGCAGCAAAGCGGGACGGTACGAGCAGTACTTC.

This clone was picked up a small number of times. This rearrangement joins TRBV7-2 to TRBJ2-7; TRBD2 matches at 8 bases. The germline V gene encodes CDR1 SGHTA and CDR2 FQGNSA. This CDR3 region has 15 residues. V lost 4 bases to trimming and J lost 3 bases; unmatched junction nucleotides: 8. The CDR3 protein is CASSYTSGRNYEQYF. The DNA of the CDR3 is TGTGCCAGCAGCTATACTAGCGGCCGTAACTACGAGCAGTACTTC. The variable domain in full, completed from reference TRBV7-2 and TRBJ2-7, reads GAGVSQSPSNKVTEKGKDVELRCDPISGHTALYWYRQSLGQGLEFLIYFQGNSAPDKSGLPSDRFSAERTGGSVSTLTIQRTQQEDSAVYLCASSYTSGRNYEQYFGPGTRLTVT.

The V and J genes are TRBV5-4 and TRBJ2-7; 8 bases line up with TRBD1. The CDR3 contains 15 residues. In germline, CDR1 is SGHNT, CDR2 YYREEE (reference sequence). V lost 1 base and J lost 5; bases outside the gene matches: 8. The CDR3 bases are TGTGCCAGCAGCTTGTCAGGACAGGGTAGCCACGAGCAGTACTTC. It translates to CASSLSGQGSHEQYF.

The chain has TRBV28 and TRBJ2-3; D gene uncertain. The CDR3 consists of 14 residues. Germline V gene lookup returns CDR1 MDHEN and CDR2 SYDVKM. The V end was cut by 3 bases, the J end by 0 bases, with 7 bases between. CDR3 bases: TGTGCCAGCAGTTTTAAGATTAGCACAGATACGCAGTATTTT. Its translation: CASSFKISTDTQYF. Combining the CDR3 with reference TRBV28 and TRBJ2-3 gives the whole variable domain DVKVTQSSRYLVKRTGEKVFLECVQDMDHENMFWYRQDPGLGLRLIYFSYDVKMKEKGDIPEGYSVSREKKERFSLILESASTNQTSMYLCASSFKISTDTQYFGPGTRLTVL.

This chain links TRBV7-8 with TRBJ2-5; a possible D gene is TRBD2 (5 bases). Per germline, CDR1 SGHVS and CDR2 FQNEAQ. CDR3 length equals 15 residues. Trimming shortened V by 1 base and J by 5 bases, and 14 bases separated the two germline ends. CDR3 sequence reads: CASSLGASTGETQYF. Here the CDR3 DNA reads TGTGCCAGCAGCTTAGGGGCCTCCACGGGGGAGACCCAGTACTTC. Full variable domain (remainder filled in from reference TRBV7-8 and TRBJ2-5): GAGVSQSPRYKVAKRGQDVALRCDPISGHVSLFWYQQALGQGPEFLTYFQNEAQLDKSGLPSDRFFAERPEGSVSTLKIQRTQQEDSAVYLCASSLGASTGETQYFGPGTRLLVL.

V is TRBV18 and J is TRBJ2-7; D is possibly TRBD2 (7 bases). From germline, CDR1 is KGHSH and CDR2 LQKENI. Trimming pared 3 bases from V and 2 bases from J, leaving 14 bases between. The CDR3 covers 15 residues. The CDR3 here is CASSPGGGRAYEQYF. In nucleotides, the CDR3 is TGTGCCAGCTCACCTGGGGGCGGGAGAGCCTACGAGCAGTACTTC.

The CDR3 loop is CASSSQGWDYEQYF. The CDR3, as DNA: TGTGCCAGCAGTTCACAGGGATGGGACTACGAGCAGTACTTC. This rearrangement joins TRBV27 to TRBJ2-7, with D possibly TRBD1 on 6 matching bases. CDR1 MNHEY and CDR2 SMNVEV come from the germline V gene (reference sequence). The V end was cut by 4 bases, the J end by 3 bases, with 13 bases between. The CDR3 covers 14 residues.

The J gene is TRBJ2-7, the V gene TRBV6-1; D is unresolved. Trimming stripped 2 bases from V and 3 bases from J, with 8 bases between. This CDR3 contains 13 residues. Germline CDR1 MNHNS, CDR2 SASEGT. This CDR3 is CASSEIVVYEQYF. The CDR3 DNA reads TGTGCCAGCAGTGAAATCGTGGTCTACGAGCAGTACTTC.

The rearrangement links TRBV7-8 to TRBJ1-4; the match to TRBD1 covers 7 bases. CDR1 and CDR2 (germline): SGHVS, FQNEAQ. The CDR3 runs 18 residues. V lost 2 bases, J lost 0 bases, and 9 bases stayed unmatched. CDR3 in DNA: TGTGCCAGCAGCTTATCCGGGAGGGGACAGCCAACTAATGAAAAACTGTTTTTT. This gives the protein CASSLSGRGQPTNEKLFF.

V usage is TRBV7-9 and J usage is TRBJ1-2; D might be TRBD1 (6 bases). Per the germline V gene, CDR1 is SEHNR and CDR2 is FQNEAQ (reference sequence). Trimming stripped 4 bases from V and 2 bases from J, with 20 bases between. This CDR3 has 17 residues. CDR3 coding DNA: TGTGCCAGCAGCTCGTCGGTGGGGGACACGGCGAACTATGGCTACACCTTC. As protein: CASSSSVGDTANYGYTF.

The chain uses TRBV6-5 and TRBJ1-1; perhaps TRBD1 as D (6 bases). Trimming pared 11 bases from V and 1 base from J, leaving 11 bases between. The CDR3 is 12 residues long. In germline, CDR1 is MNHEY, CDR2 SVGAGI. CDR3 in amino acids: CASRGGNTEAFF. In DNA, the CDR3 is TGTGCCTCCAGGGGTGGGAACACTGAAGCTTTCTTT.

The J gene is TRBJ2-2, the V gene TRBV9; D is unclear. Deletions cut 0 bases from V and 8 bases from J, with 11 bases between. The CDR3 covers 14 residues. CDR1 and CDR2 from the germline V gene are SGDLS and YYNGEE. This CDR3 is CASSVGTAFGELFF. The CDR3 DNA is TGTGCCAGCAGCGTAGGGACCGCTTTTGGGGAGCTGTTTTTT.

The chain uses TRBV10-3 and TRBJ2-3, with D perhaps being TRBD1 or TRBD2 (5 bases each). This CDR3 has 15 amino acids. V was cut by 2 bases and J by 4 bases, with 13 bases left in between. Germline V gene data show CDR1 as ENHRY and CDR2 as SYGVKD. CDR3 protein: CAISEGPRGADTQYF. The CDR3 bases are TGTGCCATCAGTGAGGGACCGAGGGGAGCAGATACGCAGTATTTT.

This rearrangement joins TRBV7-3 to TRBJ2-2; no clear D. The ends were cut back, 5 bases at V and 7 bases at J, with 11 bases in the middle. The CDR3 is 13 residues long. Germline V lookup: CDR1 SGHTA, CDR2 FQGTGA. The CDR3 nucleotides read TGTGCCAGCAGCCCAGAAGGGATCGGGGAGCTGTTTTTT. The encoded protein is CASSPEGIGELFF.

The rearrangement joins TRBV7-9 to TRBJ2-7; D may be TRBD1 or TRBD2 (5 bases each). Looked up from germline, CDR1 is SEHNR and CDR2 is FQNEAQ (reference sequence). The CDR3 is made up of 12 amino acids. The germline V and J ends were trimmed by 6 bases and 2 bases, with 8 bases remaining between them. CDR3 DNA sequence: TGTGCCAGCAGAGGGGACCCCTACGAGCAGTACTTC. Protein product: CASRGDPYEQYF.

A single count supports this clone. The same CDR3 arises from other DNA sequences in this sample as well. The gene calls are TRBV7-9 and TRBJ2-2; 9 bases are shared with TRBD2. The V and J ends lost 1 base and 6 bases, in that order; junction bases with no gene match: 0. CDR3 length equals 14 residues. Germline loops: CDR1 SEHNR, CDR2 FQNEAQ (reference sequence). The CDR3 loop is CASSLGLAAGELFF. DNA of the CDR3: TGTGCCAGCAGCTTAGGACTAGCGGCCGGGGAGCTGTTTTTT.

The chain joins TRBV28 to TRBJ2-7; a possible D gene is TRBD1 (5 bases). CDR1 is MDHEN and CDR2 is SYDVKM in the germline V gene. This CDR3 comprises 13 residues. The V end lost 8 bases, the J end lost 2 bases, and 13 bases lay between the germline ends. The CDR3 here is CASSLGHPYEQYF. Here the CDR3 DNA reads TGTGCCAGCTCCCTGGGGCATCCCTACGAGCAGTACTTC.

The chain has TRBV4-3 and TRBJ2-3; D call uncertain. The CDR3 spans 14 residues. V dropped 1 base and J dropped 8 bases, with 13 bases sitting between them. Germline V gives CDR1 LGHNA, CDR2 YSLEER. The DNA for the CDR3 is TGCGCCAGCAGCCAAGGGCCCGTCGGTGGTACGCAGTATTTT. It is translated as CASSQGPVGGTQYF.

The rearrangement joins TRBV30 to TRBJ2-1; D is ambiguous. Trimming took off 8 bases at V and 2 bases at J, with 16 bases between the two ends. From germline, CDR1 is GTSNPN and CDR2 SVGIG (reference sequence). The CDR3 covers 14 residues. In DNA form, the CDR3 reads TGTGCCGGAAATAATTTTGGGGCCTACAATGAGCAGTTCTTC. Translating it yields CAGNNFGAYNEQFF.

The chain is built from TRBV2 and TRBJ2-7, with unresolved D. The length of the CDR3 is 13 residues. From germline, CDR1 is SNHLY and CDR2 FYNNEI. V gave up 7 bases and J gave up 0 bases, with 10 bases separating them. The DNA of the CDR3 is TGTGCCAGCAACGGGCAGAGCTCCTACGAGCAGTACTTC. Translated, it gives CASNGQSSYEQYF. Drawing the rest from reference TRBV2 and TRBJ2-7, the complete variable domain is EPEVTQTPSHQVTQMGQEVILRCVPISNHLYFYWYRQILGQKVEFLVSFYNNEISEKSEIFDDQFSVERPDGSNFTLKIRSTKLEDSAMYFCASNGQSSYEQYFGPGTRLTVT.